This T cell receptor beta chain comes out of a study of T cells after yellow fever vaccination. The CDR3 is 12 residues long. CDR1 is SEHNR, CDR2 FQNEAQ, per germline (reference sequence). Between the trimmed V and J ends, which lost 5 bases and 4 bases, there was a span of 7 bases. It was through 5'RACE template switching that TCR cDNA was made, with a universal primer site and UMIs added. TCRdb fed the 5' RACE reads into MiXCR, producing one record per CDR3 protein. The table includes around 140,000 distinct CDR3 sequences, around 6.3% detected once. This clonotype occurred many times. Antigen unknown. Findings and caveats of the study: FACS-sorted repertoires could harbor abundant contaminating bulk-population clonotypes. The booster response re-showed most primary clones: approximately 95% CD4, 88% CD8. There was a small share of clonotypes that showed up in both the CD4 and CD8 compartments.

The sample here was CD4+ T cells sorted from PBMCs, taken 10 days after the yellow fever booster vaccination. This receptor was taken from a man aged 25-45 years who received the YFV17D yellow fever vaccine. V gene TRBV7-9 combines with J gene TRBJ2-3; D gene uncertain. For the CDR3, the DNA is TGTGCCAGCAGCCTCATCGCAGATACGCAGTATTTT. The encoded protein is CASSLIADTQYF.